Presented here are 15 T cell receptor beta chains from one specimen sequenced in a study of technical replicates of blood from a few donors. The assay was immunoSEQ multiplex PCR, and TCRdb's table has in-frame clones only and misses some. The sample holds about 79,000 clones, 80% to 95% seen once. The sequencing input was T cells isolated from PBMCs. The receptor set was obtained from a human donor in good health. Some clones in this sample may be carry-over from other donors' samples.

This chain connects TRBV11-3 to TRBJ2-2; possibly TRBD1 for D (6 bases). The V gene lost 3 bases and the J gene lost 4 bases, with 12 bases spanning the gap. The CDR3 has 15 residues. Germline V lookup: CDR1 SGHNT, CDR2 YENEEA. The CDR3 sequence is CASSLTGLGTGELFF. For the CDR3, the DNA is TGTGCCAGCAGCTTGACAGGATTGGGCACCGGGGAGCTGTTTTTT.

This chain uses TRBV6-1 with TRBJ2-3, with 7 bases matching TRBD2. Trimming cost V 3 bases and J 0 bases; bases outside gene matches: 9. This CDR3 has 17 amino acids. Germline V CDR1 and CDR2: MNHNS, SASEGT. This CDR3 is CASSELHSGLSTDTQYF. CDR3 sequence (DNA): TGTGCCAGCAGTGAGCTACATAGCGGGTTGAGCACAGATACGCAGTATTTT.

The chain recombines TRBV4-1 with TRBJ1-1; no reliable D call. The V end was cut by 1 base, the J end by 0 bases, with 15 bases between. The CDR3 length is 17 residues. Germline values: CDR1 MGHRA, CDR2 YSYEKL. The CDR3 loop reads CASSQVDTTRMNTEAFF. CDR3 sequence (DNA): TGCGCCAGCAGCCAAGTGGATACCACGCGGATGAACACTGAAGCTTTCTTT.

The chain couples TRBV2 to TRBJ2-1, with a possible D match to TRBD2 (5 bases). The germline V gene encodes CDR1 SNHLY and CDR2 FYNNEI. V shed 7 bases and J shed 0 bases, with 13 bases lying between them. The CDR3 extends over 15 amino acids. The DNA for the CDR3 is TGTGCCAGCAAGGTCTATGGGAGCTCCTACAATGAGCAGTTCTTC. It encodes CASKVYGSSYNEQFF.

The chain couples TRBV10-2 to TRBJ1-2; D is unclear. From germline, CDR1 is WSHSY and CDR2 SAAADI. V dropped 2 bases and J dropped 2 bases, with 6 bases sitting between them. This CDR3 comprises 13 residues. In DNA, the CDR3 is TGCGCCAGCAGTGAGGGACTGAACTATGGCTACACCTTC. Translated, it gives CASSEGLNYGYTF.

The rearrangement links TRBV2 to TRBJ1-5; 7 bases align to TRBD1. CDR3 length: 15 amino acids. Unmatched junction bases numbered 7, after V lost 6 bases and J lost 2 bases. Germline CDR1 is SNHLY and CDR2 is FYNNEI. CDR3 in amino acids: CASSQTGTGNQPQHF. CDR3 sequence (DNA): TGTGCCAGCAGCCAAACAGGGACAGGCAATCAGCCCCAGCATTTT.

V gene TRBV12-5 combines with J gene TRBJ1-2; 8 bases align to TRBD1. The CDR3 runs to 15 residues. Germline V lookup: CDR1 LGHNT, CDR2 FRNRAP. After removal of 5 bases from V and 3 bases from J, the junction contained 8 bases not matched to a gene. The CDR3 region has the DNA TGTGCTAGTGGTCTACCGGGACAGGCTTACTATGGCTACACCTTC. This sequence encodes CASGLPGQAYYGYTF.

The chain uses TRBV25-1 and TRBJ1-5, with D tentatively TRBD1 (6 bases). The V gene lost 8 bases and the J gene lost 10 bases, with 15 bases spanning the gap. The CDR3 covers 12 residues. The germline V gene encodes CDR1 MGHDK and CDR2 SYGVNS. CDR3 DNA: TGTGCCAGCTCTGTCACAGGGCATCCCCAGCATTTT. This codes for CASSVTGHPQHF.

The gene calls are TRBV2 and TRBJ1-2; D is unclear. This CDR3 spans 12 amino acids. The V gene's germline CDR1 is SNHLY and CDR2 FYNNEI. Trimming left V 7 bases short and J 4 bases short, with 10 bases between. The CDR3 DNA is TGTGCCAGCACCGGAGCACGCTATGGCTACACCTTC. Translation: CASTGARYGYTF.

V usage is TRBV30 and J usage is TRBJ2-1, with D unresolved. CDR1 is GTSNPN and CDR2 is SVGIG in the germline V gene (reference sequence). V lost 0 bases, J lost 8 bases, and 5 bases lay in between. There are 11 residues in the CDR3. This CDR3 is CAWSVRDEQFF. Written as DNA, the CDR3 is TGTGCCTGGAGTGTACGGGATGAGCAGTTCTTC.

The rearrangement joins TRBV15 to TRBJ2-6; 7 nucleotides agree with TRBD1. V lost 3 bases to trimming and J lost 2 bases; unmatched junction nucleotides: 7. Looked up from germline, CDR1 is LNHNV and CDR2 is YYDKDF (reference sequence). The CDR3 covers 17 residues. The DNA for the CDR3 is TGTGCCACCAGCAGGAACAGGGGCACAGCTGGGGCCAACGTCCTGACTTTC. This translates into CATSRNRGTAGANVLTF.

V and J are TRBV7-8 and TRBJ2-5; tentatively, D is TRBD2 (6 bases). V was shortened by 6 bases and J by 7 bases, with 15 bases between the two germline ends. Germline V CDR1 and CDR2: SGHVS, FQNEAQ. The CDR3 is 13 amino acids. CDR3 amino acids: CASSGGIGGTQYF. The CDR3 DNA reads as TGTGCCAGCAGTGGGGGGATTGGGGGGACCCAGTACTTC.

The V call is TRBV6-5, the J call TRBJ2-1; 9 bases line up with TRBD2. From germline, CDR1 is MNHEY and CDR2 SVGAGI. The trim removed 6 bases at V and 7 bases at J, leaving 7 bases unmatched. This CDR3 spans 14 amino acids. CDR3 loop: CASSLSGSWNEQFF. As DNA, the CDR3 is TGTGCCAGCAGCCTTAGCGGGAGTTGGAATGAGCAGTTCTTC.

This clone was counted once. The chain recombines TRBV28 with TRBJ2-4; 10 nucleotides match TRBD1. J lost 5 bases, V lost 3 bases, and 10 bases had no gene match. This CDR3 comprises 17 residues. Germline V gene sequence: CDR1 MDHEN, CDR2 SYDVKM. CDR3: CASSLYNLDRGQNIQYF. The CDR3 region has the DNA TGTGCCAGCAGTTTGTACAACCTCGACAGGGGGCAAAACATTCAGTACTTC.

The chain recombines TRBV28 with TRBJ1-1; a possible D gene is TRBD1 (5 bases). CDR1 and CDR2 (germline): MDHEN, SYDVKM. V was cut by 5 bases and J by 2 bases, with 12 bases left in between. The CDR3 consists of 14 residues. CDR3 protein: CASSMTRDNTEAFF. The CDR3 region has the DNA TGTGCCAGCAGTATGACCAGGGATAACACTGAAGCTTTCTTT.